These 27 T cell receptor beta chains were sequenced from one sample in a study of cytomegalovirus exposure and HLA in healthy donors. The PCR ran on 60 Vbeta and 13 Jbeta primers. Generated by immunoSEQ multiplex PCR, the TCRdb table keeps only in-frame clones and is missing some. The data hold about 190,000 clones, with 75% to 80% observed a single time. The sequenced sample consisted of PBMCs. The receptor source for this set is a woman between 25 and 40 years old in good health and CMV-seropositive.

The chain carries TRBV7-9 and TRBJ2-1; D might be TRBD1 (5 bases). CDR1 is SEHNR, CDR2 FQNEAQ, per germline (reference sequence). The CDR3 is made up of 16 amino acids. Trimming left V 5 bases short and J 0 bases short, with 14 bases between. The CDR3 region is CASSKEDIPSYNEQFF. The DNA of the CDR3 is TGTGCCAGCAGCAAAGAGGACATACCCTCCTACAATGAGCAGTTCTTC.

This clone was seen only a few times. V is TRBV5-1 and J is TRBJ1-1, with D possibly matching TRBD1 (5 bases). The CDR3 has 14 amino acids. Trimming stripped 5 bases from V and 0 bases from J, with 11 bases between. Germline assignment: CDR1 SGHRS and CDR2 YFSETQ. CDR3 in DNA: TGCGCCAGCAGTCGTCGACAGATGAACACTGAAGCTTTCTTT. As protein: CASSRRQMNTEAFF.

The chain is built from TRBV11-1 and TRBJ2-7, with D maybe TRBD1 (5 bases). Germline V gene data show CDR1 as SGHAT and CDR2 as FQDESV (reference sequence). Deletions cut 3 bases from V and 0 bases from J, with 12 bases between. This CDR3 has 15 residues. The CDR3 region is CASSLDNAYSYEQYF. The DNA for the CDR3 is TGTGCCAGCAGCTTGGACAATGCCTACTCCTACGAGCAGTACTTC.

The chain couples TRBV19 to TRBJ2-1; 7 positions match TRBD2. The ends lost 4 bases at V and 0 bases at J; junction bases unmatched: 9. The V gene's germline CDR1 is LNHDA and CDR2 SQIVND (reference sequence). The CDR3 length is 17 residues. CDR3 DNA: TGTGCCAGTAGTACCACCTTAGCGGGCACCTCCTACAATGAGCAGTTCTTC. Its translation is CASSTTLAGTSYNEQFF.

J is TRBJ1-2 and V is TRBV4-3; D is perhaps TRBD1 (6 bases). The CDR3 contains 15 residues. V gave up 0 bases and J gave up 4 bases, with 12 bases separating them. Germline-derived CDR1 and CDR2 are LGHNA and YSLEER. CDR3 coding DNA: TGCGCCAGCAGCCAAGACGCGGACAGTCCCTATGGCTACACCTTC. Its protein is CASSQDADSPYGYTF.

This clone was counted a single time. The V and J genes are TRBV21-1 and TRBJ1-5. TRBV21-1 is given as a pseudogene. The CDR3 loop spans 14 amino acids. The CDR3 sequence is CASTPQRVGQPQHF. In nucleotides, the CDR3 is TGTGCCAGCACACCACAGAGGGTAGGCCAGCCCCAGCATTTT.

The V call is TRBV12-5, the J call TRBJ2-2; possibly TRBD2 for D (6 bases). The V gene's germline CDR1 is LGHNT and CDR2 FRNRAP. This CDR3 region has 13 residues. The germline V and J ends were trimmed by 8 bases and 3 bases, with 10 bases remaining between them. CDR3 sequence (DNA): TGTGCTAGTAGCGGGCGATACACCGGGGAGCTGTTTTTT. Amino acids: CASSGRYTGELFF.

CDR3 amino acids: CSVRTGKDYGYTF. CDR3 sequence (DNA): TGCAGCGTTCGGACAGGGAAGGACTATGGCTACACCTTC. The chain uses TRBV29-1 and TRBJ1-2, with 8 nucleotides matching TRBD1. Looked up from germline, CDR1 is SQVTM and CDR2 is ANQGSEA. CDR3 size: 13 residues. The ends lost 5 bases at V and 3 bases at J; junction bases unmatched: 5.

The V call is TRBV2, the J call TRBJ2-5, with TRBD2 identical over 12 bases. V lost 5 bases to trimming and J lost 4 bases; unmatched junction nucleotides: 2. The CDR3 length is 14 residues. Germline V CDR1 and CDR2: SNHLY, FYNNEI. CDR3 amino acids: CASSKGLAGETQYF. Written as DNA, the CDR3 is TGTGCCAGCAGTAAGGGACTAGCGGGAGAGACCCAGTACTTC.

This clone showed up just once. The chain recombines TRBV6-1 with TRBJ2-3; 7 nucleotides line up with TRBD1. The CDR3 totals 16 residues. J gave up 1 base and V 3 bases, and 7 bases lay outside the gene matches. Germline V gene sequence: CDR1 MNHNS, CDR2 SASEGT. The CDR3 DNA is TGTGCCAGCAGTGAGGCCTCAGGGGGAGGCACAGATACGCAGTATTTT. Translated, it gives CASSEASGGGTDTQYF.

The chain links TRBV6-6 to TRBJ2-5; 7 nucleotides align to TRBD2. From germline, CDR1 is MNHNY and CDR2 SVGAGI (reference sequence). The CDR3 consists of 16 residues. Germline trimming cut 2 bases from V and 2 bases from J; bases unmatched to any gene: 8. The DNA for the CDR3 is TGTGCCAGCAGTTACCCCAGACTAGCTCCTCAAGAGACCCAGTACTTC. Encoded protein: CASSYPRLAPQETQYF.

This clone was seen a handful of times. The chain couples TRBV6-5 to TRBJ2-7; 7 bases are shared with TRBD1. Germline V gene lookup returns CDR1 MNHEY and CDR2 SVGAGI. CDR3 size: 11 residues. J lost 12 bases, V lost 6 bases, and 8 bases had no gene match. CDR3 bases: TGTGCCAGCAGGAGAGACAGGGATCTGTACTTC. This sequence encodes CASRRDRDLYF.

The chain employs TRBV5-6 and TRBJ2-5; TRBD1 matches 12 bases. Germline lookup yields CDR1 SGHDT and CDR2 YYEEEE. The CDR3 length is 18 residues. J was trimmed by 5 bases and V by 5 bases; bases with no gene match: 16. The CDR3 here is CASRRSPPGQGALETQYF. In DNA form, the CDR3 reads TGTGCCAGCAGGCGAAGCCCGCCGGGACAGGGGGCATTGGAGACCCAGTACTTC.

The V gene is TRBV28, the J gene TRBJ1-1, with D possibly TRBD1 on 5 matching bases. Germline V CDR1 and CDR2: MDHEN, SYDVKM. This CDR3 has 15 residues. The germline V and J ends were trimmed by 7 bases and 4 bases, with 19 bases remaining between them. CDR3 protein: CASTIRIREATEAFF. The CDR3, as DNA: TGTGCCAGCACTATAAGGATCAGGGAGGCCACTGAAGCTTTCTTT. The complete variable domain, with remaining parts taken from reference TRBV28 and TRBJ1-1, reads DVKVTQSSRYLVKRTGEKVFLECVQDMDHENMFWYRQDPGLGLRLIYFSYDVKMKEKGDIPEGYSVSREKKERFSLILESASTNQTSMYLCASTIRIREATEAFFGQGTRLTVV.

J is TRBJ2-3 and V is TRBV2; TRBD2 matches at 13 bases. Per the germline V gene, CDR1 is SNHLY and CDR2 is FYNNEI. Losses at the gene ends were 2 bases for V and 2 bases for J; bases not matched to a gene: 16. The CDR3 totals 21 residues. The CDR3 spells CASSEPRLAGGAGAPTDTQYF. The CDR3 DNA sequence: TGTGCCAGCAGTGAACCCAGACTAGCGGGAGGTGCGGGAGCCCCCACAGATACGCAGTATTTT.

The chain recombines TRBV21-1 with TRBJ2-3; no check of the table's D call, TRBD2, against the DNA was made. TRBV21-1 is deemed a pseudogene. This CDR3 contains 17 residues. The chain's CDR3 is CASTLGTSGRGSDTQYF. CDR3 coding DNA: TGTGCCAGCACCCTTGGGACTAGCGGGAGGGGTAGCGATACGCAGTATTTT.

The CDR3 sequence is CASSVRTSGDTGELFF. CDR3 coding DNA: TGTGCCAGCAGCGTTCGGACTAGCGGGGACACCGGGGAGCTGTTTTTT. This chain joins TRBV9 and TRBJ2-2; 12 bases are shared with TRBD2. CDR3 length: 16 residues. V lost 2 bases to trimming and J lost 3 bases; unmatched junction nucleotides: 2. The germline gives CDR1 SGDLS, CDR2 YYNGEE.

The CDR3, as DNA: TGTGCCAGCAGTCGTAGTAGCGGGGAAGCGGTCGGGGAGACCCAGTACTTC. Translating gives CASSRSSGEAVGETQYF. The chain employs TRBV7-8 and TRBJ2-5, with 8 bases fitting TRBD2. The CDR3 is made up of 17 amino acids. Germline-derived CDR1 and CDR2 are SGHVS and FQNEAQ. The V gene end was trimmed by 6 bases and the J gene end by 5 bases; junction bases not matched to a gene: 17.

This clone was observed a few times. For the CDR3, the DNA is TGTGCCAGCAGTTTTGGGACAGGGGGCACAGATACGCAGTATTTT. Amino acid sequence: CASSFGTGGTDTQYF. This sequence joins TRBV27 and TRBJ2-3; 10 nucleotides line up with TRBD1. Germline loops: CDR1 MNHEY, CDR2 SMNVEV (reference sequence). Losses at the gene ends were 3 bases for V and 1 base for J; bases not matched to a gene: 1. CDR3 size: 15 residues.

The chain uses TRBV5-4 and TRBJ2-7; a possible D gene is TRBD1 (5 bases). With 3 bases removed from V and 4 bases from J, the gap between germline ends came to 11 bases. The CDR3 has 13 amino acids. Germline lookup yields CDR1 SGHNT and CDR2 YYREEE (reference sequence). CDR3 nucleotide sequence: TGTGCCAGCAGCTCTCAGAAGGGGTACGAGCAGTACTTC. Translation gives CASSSQKGYEQYF.

This rearrangement joins TRBV27 to TRBJ2-5; the match to TRBD2 covers 13 bases. V was pared by 1 base and J by 4 bases, with 3 bases of the junction left unmatched. This CDR3 spans 16 amino acids. Germline CDR1 MNHEY, CDR2 SMNVEV (reference sequence). CDR3 residues: CASSLWGLAGPETQYF. The CDR3 DNA follows: TGTGCCAGCAGTTTATGGGGACTAGCGGGACCAGAGACCCAGTACTTC.

The genes are TRBV6-1 and TRBJ2-7, with a tentative D call TRBD2 (6 bases). The germline CDR1 and CDR2 sequences are MNHNS and SASEGT. Trimming pared 5 bases from V and 3 bases from J, leaving 8 bases between. This CDR3 comprises 12 residues. This CDR3 is CASSPGGYEQYF. CDR3 nucleotides: TGTGCCAGCAGTCCCGGGGGCTACGAGCAGTACTTC.

V and J are TRBV6-5 and TRBJ2-3; possible D gene TRBD1, 6 bases. Germline CDR1 and CDR2: MNHEY and SVGAGI. The CDR3 runs 13 residues. Trimming pared 3 bases from V and 4 bases from J, leaving 8 bases between. The CDR3 here is CASSYAGADTQYF. The DNA of the CDR3 is TGTGCCAGCAGTTATGCAGGGGCAGATACGCAGTATTTT.

This clone showed up just a few times. The chain joins TRBV6-5 to TRBJ1-1; no definite D call. CDR1 is MNHEY and CDR2 is SVGAGI in the germline V gene. The CDR3 has 12 residues. Trimming took off 8 bases at V and 1 base at J, with 8 bases between the two ends. The CDR3 region is CASCEGNTEAFF. CDR3 sequence (DNA): TGTGCCAGCTGCGAGGGGAACACTGAAGCTTTCTTT.

Here the CDR3 DNA reads TGTGCCAGCAGTCAACTAGCGGGAGTCTCCTACGAGCAGTACTTC. It translates to CASSQLAGVSYEQYF. This chain connects TRBV27 to TRBJ2-7; 11 bases are a match to TRBD2. CDR1 is MNHEY, CDR2 SMNVEV, per germline (reference sequence). Trimming took 5 bases from V and 0 from J; bases not matched to a gene: 3. This CDR3 region has 15 residues.

This clone was observed a handful of times. The chain employs TRBV5-5 and TRBJ2-6; a possible D gene is TRBD1 (5 bases). Germline CDR1 and CDR2: SGHKS and YYEKEE (reference sequence). This CDR3 has 15 amino acids. V shed 4 bases and J shed 4 bases, with 12 bases lying between them. CDR3 DNA: TGTGCCAGCAGCGGCAGGGTATCCGGGGCCAACGTCCTGACTTTC. Translation gives CASSGRVSGANVLTF.

This rearrangement joins TRBV5-6 to TRBJ1-6; no clear D gene. Germline CDR1 and CDR2: SGHDT and YYEEEE. The CDR3 is made up of 16 amino acids. Deletions cut 1 base from V and 9 bases from J, with 17 bases between. This CDR3 is CASSLFAGLSISPLHF. In DNA, the CDR3 is TGTGCCAGCAGCTTGTTCGCCGGACTTTCTATTTCACCCCTCCACTTT.